These 2 T cell receptor beta chains were sequenced from one sample in a study of glioma-infiltrating T cells after dendritic cell vaccination. The table came from immunoSEQ multiplex PCR; TCRdb's copy has only in-frame clones and leaves some out. The sample consists of approximately 62,000 clones, more than 75% of them appearing once. Documented time point: after dendritic cell vaccination, including at tumor progression/relapse. Sequencing was performed on blood, taken after dendritic cell vaccination. These receptors were collected from a human donor with glioblastoma.

A word on this clone: Other DNA sequences in the same sample also yield this CDR3. The rearrangement uses TRBV4-3 and TRBJ2-6, with D maybe TRBD1 (5 bases). The CDR3 loop spans 15 amino acids. CDR1 and CDR2 from the germline V gene are LGHNA and YSLEER. V dropped 0 bases and J dropped 9 bases, with 12 bases sitting between them. CDR3 residues: CASSQDPQVGNVLTF. As DNA, the CDR3 is TGCGCCAGCAGCCAAGATCCACAGGTTGGCAACGTCCTGACTTTC.

The rearrangement uses TRBV27 and TRBJ1-6; no clear D. From germline, CDR1 is MNHEY and CDR2 SMNVEV (reference sequence). V was clipped by 6 bases and J by 3 bases, with 9 bases between them. The CDR3 loop spans 14 amino acids. The DNA for the CDR3 is TGTGCCAGCAGGAGACCGGGCTATAATTCACCCCTCCACTTT. It is translated as CASRRPGYNSPLHF.